The 15 T cell receptor beta chains below all came from one sample that was sequenced in a study of T cells in Graves' hyperthyroidism and ophthalmopathy. TCR beta CDR3 region amplification was performed from RNA transcripts. Initially, a first-round RT-PCR of the TCR CDR3 employed the HTBI primer set. TCRdb reanalysed the multiplex PCR reads using MiXCR and keeps one entry per CDR3 protein. The sample shows fewer than 250,000 distinct CDR3 sequences, over 15% of them seen only once. The material sequenced was blood. The receptors derive from a woman aged 18 to 35 with Graves' ophthalmopathy.

This sequence joins TRBV11-2 and TRBJ2-2, with D tentatively TRBD2 (6 bases). V was pared by 8 bases and J by 3 bases, with 13 bases between. From germline, CDR1 is SGHAT and CDR2 FQNNGV. There are 14 residues in the CDR3. The CDR3 region has the DNA TGTGCCAGCCACCGTTGGGGGGACACCGGGGAGCTGTTTTTT. It encodes CASHRWGDTGELFF.

V and J are TRBV4-3 and TRBJ2-7; the match to TRBD2 covers 10 bases. V lost 0 bases to trimming and J lost 3 bases; unmatched junction nucleotides: 5. The germline V gene encodes CDR1 LGHNA and CDR2 YSLEER. This CDR3 contains 16 residues. The CDR3 nucleotides read TGCGCCAGCAGCCAAGATAAGCGGGAGGGCCACTACGAGCAGTACTTC. Its protein is CASSQDKREGHYEQYF.

This clonotype was recorded at least ten times. The chain carries TRBV28 and TRBJ1-2; no firm D call. V gave up 7 bases and J gave up 2 bases, with 17 bases separating them. CDR1 and CDR2 from the germline V gene are MDHEN and SYDVKM. The length of the CDR3 is 15 residues. In DNA, the CDR3 is TGTGCCAGCATTCCTATCATCGGCCAGAACTATGGCTACACCTTC. Protein product: CASIPIIGQNYGYTF.

The table lists this clonotype with many counts. The chain carries TRBV6-2 or TRBV6-3 and TRBJ2-3; maybe TRBD2 (6 bases). Trimming removed 4 bases at V and 0 bases at J, with 11 bases between. CDR1 is MNHEY and CDR2 is SVGEGT in the germline V gene. CDR3 length: 15 amino acids. CDR3 DNA sequence: TGTGCCAGCAGTTGGCCGGGGGAGAGCACAGATACGCAGTATTTT. Protein: CASSWPGESTDTQYF.

This clonotype has ten or more counts. The chain links TRBV20-1 to TRBJ2-1, with D tentatively TRBD2 (5 bases). Between the trimmed V and J ends, which lost 5 bases and 8 bases, there was a span of 13 bases. The length of the CDR3 is 12 residues. In germline, CDR1 is DFQATT, CDR2 SNEGSKA (reference sequence). CDR3 DNA: TGCAGTGCTGGGGAGATCTCGGATGAGCAGTTCTTC. It translates to CSAGEISDEQFF.

This clonotype has ten or more counts. V gene TRBV6-1 combines with J gene TRBJ2-2; 12 bases map to TRBD1. The germline V gene has CDR1 MNHNS and CDR2 SASEGT. This CDR3 spans 17 amino acids. Unmatched junction bases numbered 9, after V lost 5 bases and J lost 5 bases. The CDR3 protein is CASSYPRDRGQTGELFF. The CDR3 DNA sequence: TGTGCCAGCAGTTACCCCCGGGACAGGGGGCAAACCGGGGAGCTGTTTTTT.

This clonotype has at least ten counts. The chain combines TRBV6-1 with TRBJ2-5, with TRBD2 matching over 11 bases. V trimming: 6 bases; J trimming: 4 bases; junction bases outside the gene matches: 10. The CDR3 has 16 amino acids. The germline gives CDR1 MNHNS, CDR2 SASEGT. The CDR3 loop reads CASSLRLAGGVETQYF. The DNA of the CDR3 is TGTGCCAGCAGCCTACGGCTAGCGGGGGGTGTAGAGACCCAGTACTTC.

This clonotype was seen at least ten times. The gene calls are TRBV20-1 and TRBJ2-5; 9 bases agree with TRBD1. The CDR3 is made up of 17 amino acids. The germline gives CDR1 DFQATT, CDR2 SNEGSKA (reference sequence). V lost 5 bases and J lost 5; bases outside the gene matches: 18. This CDR3 reads CSADIRYGQGWRETQYF. The CDR3 nucleotides are TGCAGTGCTGACATTCGCTATGGACAGGGGTGGAGGGAGACCCAGTACTTC.

This clonotype was observed at least ten times. This chain links TRBV12-3 or TRBV12-4 with TRBJ2-3; 7 bases are shared with TRBD2. CDR3 length: 16 amino acids. V was pared by 5 bases and J by 5 bases, with 13 bases of the junction left unmatched. CDR3 coding DNA: TGTGCCAGCAGTCGAGAGAGCGGGGCATTAGGAGATACGCAGTATTTT. Encoded protein: CASSRESGALGDTQYF.

This clonotype was recorded at least ten times. This chain joins TRBV11-3 and TRBJ2-3, with 14 bases identical to TRBD2. CDR1 is SGHNT and CDR2 is YENEEA in the germline V gene. The CDR3 sequence is 17 residues long. Unmatched junction bases numbered 8, after V lost 5 bases and J lost 4 bases. In nucleotides, the CDR3 is TGTGCCAGCAGCACATGGGGACTAGCGGGAGTACCAGATACGCAGTATTTT. Translation: CASSTWGLAGVPDTQYF.

This clonotype was seen repeatedly, ten times or more. This chain connects TRBV7-2 to TRBJ2-5; 7 bases are a match to TRBD1. CDR3 length equals 16 residues. Germline loops: CDR1 SGHTA, CDR2 FQGNSA. V lost 5 bases to trimming and J lost 3 bases; unmatched junction nucleotides: 12. CDR3 amino acids: CASSLQTGTVKETQYF. CDR3 in DNA: TGTGCCAGCAGCCTACAGACCGGGACAGTTAAAGAGACCCAGTACTTC.

The chain joins TRBV28 to TRBJ1-5, with TRBD1 matching 11 bases. The CDR3 is 18 residues long. Germline CDR1 reads MDHEN; CDR2 reads SYDVKM. The V and J ends lost 3 bases and 7 bases, in that order; junction bases with no gene match: 14. The CDR3 DNA is TGTGCCAGCAGTTTGTCGACCGGGACAGGGGGAAGTCGGCAGCCCCAGCATTTT. Encoded protein: CASSLSTGTGGSRQPQHF.

The gene calls are TRBV11-2 and TRBJ2-7; 10 nucleotides match TRBD2. This CDR3 region has 16 residues. Looked up from germline, CDR1 is SGHAT and CDR2 is FQNNGV. The V gene end was trimmed by 2 bases and the J gene end by 1 base; junction bases not matched to a gene: 5. The CDR3 region has the DNA TGTGCCAGCAGCTTAATCTCTAGCGGGGGATCCTACGAGCAGTACTTC. Translated: CASSLISSGGSYEQYF.

As concerns this clonotype: A much larger clonotype is one base distant, so this may be a read error. This rearrangement joins TRBV6-2 or TRBV6-3 to TRBJ2-1; no clear D gene. The CDR3 is 11 amino acids. Germline V gene data show CDR1 as MNHEY and CDR2 as SVGEGT. The CDR3 loop reads CACRGYNGQFF. In DNA, the CDR3 is TGTGCCTGTCGTGGCTACAATGGGCAGTTCTTC.

This clonotype was seen repeatedly, ten times or more. This rearrangement joins TRBV2 to TRBJ1-1, with 7 nucleotides matching TRBD1. The V gene end was trimmed by 6 bases and the J gene end by 1 base; junction bases not matched to a gene: 11. The germline V gene encodes CDR1 SNHLY and CDR2 FYNNEI. CDR3 length equals 16 residues. In DNA, the CDR3 is TGTGCCAGCAGAACCGACAGGGCTGGGCCGAACACTGAAGCTTTCTTT. Translation: CASRTDRAGPNTEAFF. Using reference TRBV2 and TRBJ1-1 for the parts outside the CDR3, the full variable domain is EPEVTQTPSHQVTQMGQEVILRCVPISNHLYFYWYRQILGQKVEFLVSFYNNEISEKSEIFDDQFSVERPDGSNFTLKIRSTKLEDSAMYFCASRTDRAGPNTEAFFGQGTRLTVV.